This T cell receptor beta chain was obtained from a study of shared clonotypes between healthy human individuals (dated by TCRdb to about 2020). Study-level background: The cohort included three men and two women between 18 and 49 years of age. For each donor, CD4 naive and CD4 memory were each given three plates, CD8 naive was given two plates, and CD8 memory was given one plate. Blood TCR repertoires of about 5 healthy adults were deeply sequenced to estimate repertoire size and the extent of clonotype sharing between individuals. Libraries were prepared and TCR repertoires were sequenced by different laboratories using diverse techniques, in order to increase sequencing depth and limit assay-specific biases. Between about 0.85 and 10 billion PBMCs per donor were obtained by leukapheresis.

Healthy HIV-negative adults with no recently reported acute infections or vaccinations were included as donors. Every donor was a Caucasian adult residing in Nashville, Tennessee, USA. CD4+ T cells were enriched by magnetic negative selection; naive cells were then positively selected on CD45RA, and the negative fraction formed the memory subset. After blood collection by leukapheresis, PBMCs were isolated using Ficoll-Histopaque density gradient centrifugation and then cryopreserved in the vapor phase of liquid nitrogen. Analytical flow cytometry was used to check the purity and quantity of each magnetically sorted T cell population. Each sorted fraction had its genomic DNA isolated and then quantified by UV absorbance on a Nanodrop 2000c. TCR CDR3 regions were amplified from genomic DNA by multiplex PCR using the deep immunoSEQ assay. Genomic DNA extracted from each cell subset was distributed evenly over all wells of several immunoSEQ 96-well plates, and each plate served as one replicate. For sorted subsets, about 210 ng of genomic DNA, equivalent to roughly 33,000 T cell genomes, went into each replicate PCR. Purified libraries were quantified with a Qubit 3.0 fluorometer, sized on a Bioanalyzer 2100, and re-quantified with the KAPA Library Quantification kit. Each immunoSEQ 96-well plate was sequenced on its own single-read 150-cycle Illumina NextSeq 550 flow cell. As for how the authors treated the data: The immunoSEQ output contained only junctional sequences without quality scores, so filtering could not match that applied to full-length reads. Sequences were annotated with PyIR, a Python wrapper for IgBLAST v1.9, and V/J genes and CDR3 were assigned using IMGT germline references. Any read was removed if the V/J assignment was weak (E-value above 1e-6), the CDR3 was missing, or the read contained stop codons, out-of-frame junctions, or ambiguous translated residues. V3J clonotypes were defined by identical inferred V gene, J gene, and CDR3 amino acid sequence. To compute the percentage overlap between repertoires, the number of shared unique clonotypes was divided by the size of the smaller repertoire. Three approaches were used to assess repertoire richness: RTK rarefaction, the Chao1 estimator, and Recon v2.1 estimates of unobserved clonotypes. Generation probabilities were computed with OLGA for all TCRbeta clonotypes obtained by the gDNA method from a few donors. Imported from immuneACCESS, the table was reduced by TCRdb to in-frame sequences with V and J called. These copies leave out some clones; in studies compared against another copy, an unresolved V gene accounts for under half, and the cause of the remainder is not known. The V and J calls and the clone size are those of that table, but D and trimming were determined from the DNA. Here the sample has over a million clones; around 78% occur a single time. The top ten hold 0.6% to 0.75% of the sample.

As for this clone: Its antigen is unknown. No quality values exist for individual bases; no much larger clone is one base distant.

On the study overall, not on this receptor specifically: Based on pairwise subsampling, the degree of clonotype sharing among donors was expected to be affected by sequencing depth. Even with the large sequencing depth, rarefaction of the sorted-subset datasets indicated that sequencing was incomplete. Because the study included a small number of donors, the genetic and exposure-history diversity represented was limited. Compared with non-shared clonotypes, clonotypes shared by all four sorted-subset donors had higher generation probabilities. Sharing across several donors was observed for roughly 5.4% of naive CD4, under 4% of naive CD8, about 2.3% of memory CD4, and roughly 0.4% of memory CD8 clonotypes. Only blood was sampled, and tissue TCR repertoires likely differ from those in blood. Larger estimated clonotype richness was generally found for naive subsets than for memory subsets.

Sequencing was performed on memory CD4+ T cells from PBMCs. The cell subset or site label corresponds to: CD45RA-negative fraction. This clonotype was obtained from a young man in good health. Some clones in this sample may be carry-over from other donors' samples.

At the DNA level, the sequence is TGTGCCAGCAGCCAACTCACTCGTGCGGGCTACACCTTC. It encodes CASSQLTRAGYTF. The chain employs TRBV11-2 and TRBJ1-2; the D gene is unclear. CDR3 length: 13 amino acids, cysteine to phenylalanine. Just the 39-base CDR3 DNA is kept, in frame starting at base 1. The junction shows trimming of 5 bases on V and 8 bases on J, plus 15 bases between the germline ends. Sequences SGHAT (CDR1) and FQNNGV (CDR2) are obtained from the germline V gene.